Listed below are T cell receptor beta chains from one sample, sequenced in a study of T cell responses to AZD1222 COVID-19 vaccine. Libraries were prepared by immunoSEQ multiplex PCR; TCRdb keeps only in-frame clonotypes and omits some of them. The sample holds about 150,000 clones, 80% to 90% seen once. The material was peripheral blood, obtained on day 0 of AZD1222 vaccination. All receptors derive from an adult in good health. Both conserved end residues are part of each CDR3. The D gene is left open where the match is weak. Clone size is shown for a subset of rows, as once, few, many or a class of expanded clone.

NA	TRBD1	TRBV19	TRBJ1-2	CASSIAAPGQGARGYTF	TGTGCCAGTAGTATAGCCGCCCCGGGACAGGGGGCGCGGGGCTACACCTTC
NA	NA	TRBV11-2	TRBJ2-7	CASSNEVRASYEQYF	TGTGCCAGCAGCAATGAGGTGCGGGCCTCCTACGAGCAGTACTTC
NA	NA	TRBV6-5	TRBJ1-1	CASSYVTGTEAFF	TGTGCCAGCAGTTACGTTACAGGCACTGAAGCTTTCTTT
once	TRBD1	TRBV28	TRBJ2-1	CASSSAPGTGTYNEQFF	TGTGCCAGCAGTTCCGCCCCCGGGACAGGGACTTACAATGAGCAGTTCTTC
NA	NA	TRBV7-9	TRBJ2-3	CASSLGSGAADTQYF	TGTGCCAGCAGCTTAGGTTCAGGGGCAGCAGATACGCAGTATTTT
NA	NA	TRBV28	TRBJ1-5	CASSWNQPQHF	TGTGCCAGCAGTTGGAATCAGCCCCAGCATTTT
NA	NA	TRBV11-2	TRBJ2-7	CASSLEPDIFYEQYF	TGTGCCAGCAGCTTAGAGCCCGATATATTCTACGAGCAGTACTTC
NA	NA	TRBV15	TRBJ2-3	CATSRDTALIDTQYF	TGTGCCACCAGCAGAGACACGGCCCTAATAGATACGCAGTATTTT
once	TRBD1	TRBV2	TRBJ2-4	CASSGPGTGRNIQYF	TGTGCCAGCAGTGGCCCCGGGACAGGGCGGAACATTCAGTACTTC
few	NA	TRBV5-4	TRBJ1-4	CASSWGGKEKLFF	TGTGCCAGCAGCTGGGGGGGGAAGGAAAAACTGTTTTTT
NA	TRBD2	TRBV5-6	TRBJ2-1	CASILAGTYNEQFF	TGTGCCAGCATACTAGCGGGGACCTACAATGAGCAGTTCTTC
NA	NA	TRBV5-1	TRBJ1-4	CASSLAAGLLRREKLFF	TGCGCCAGCAGCTTGGCGGCAGGATTATTGCGGAGGGAAAAACTGTTTTTT
NA	NA	TRBV7-2	TRBJ1-1	CASRLQPNTEAFF	TGTGCCAGCAGATTACAACCGAACACTGAAGCTTTCTTT
NA	NA	TRBV10-2	TRBJ2-1	CASSHAGGRDPRDEQFF	TGCGCCAGCAGTCACGCCGGGGGACGGGACCCGAGGGATGAGCAGTTCTTC
NA	NA	TRBV6-5	TRBJ1-2	CASSYSPSYGYTF	TGTGCCAGCAGTTACTCGCCGTCCTATGGCTACACCTTC
NA	NA	TRBV5-1	TRBJ2-5	CASSLVGGRQTQYF	TGCGCCAGCAGCTTGGTTGGGGGGAGACAGACCCAGTACTTC
NA	NA	TRBV2	TRBJ1-2	CASSEFQAGYYGYTF	TGTGCCAGCAGTGAATTCCAGGCTGGCTACTATGGCTACACCTTC
NA	TRBD1	TRBV9	TRBJ1-1	CASSPQGANTEAFF	TGTGCCAGCAGCCCGCAGGGGGCGAACACTGAAGCTTTCTTT
NA	NA	TRBV18	TRBJ1-1	CASSNMNTEAFF	TGTGCCAGCTCCAATATGAACACTGAAGCTTTCTTT
NA	NA	TRBV25-1	TRBJ2-3	CASSEPRHF	TGTGCCAGCAGTGAGCCTCGGCATTTT
NA	NA	TRBV12-3/TRBV12-4	TRBJ2-5	CASRRGETQYF	TGTGCCAGCAGGAGAGGAGAGACCCAGTACTTC
NA	NA	TRBV2	TRBJ1-5	CASKSAGNQPQHF	TGTGCCAGCAAGTCGGCCGGCAATCAGCCCCAGCATTTT
few	TRBD2	TRBV7-6	TRBJ2-2	CASSSGTSGSANTGELFF	TGTGCCAGCAGCTCCGGGACTAGCGGGAGTGCGAACACCGGGGAGCTGTTTTTT
NA	NA	TRBV19	TRBJ2-7	CASSDRLWSEQYF	TGTGCCAGTAGCGACAGGCTGTGGTCCGAGCAGTACTTC
NA	NA	TRBV27	TRBJ1-4	CASSRPPGAGEKLFF	TGTGCCAGCAGTCGACCTCCAGGGGCAGGTGAAAAACTGTTTTTT
few	TRBD1	TRBV5-8	TRBJ1-2	CASSRPGTAENYGYTF	TGTGCCAGCAGCCGCCCGGGGACAGCCGAGAACTATGGCTACACCTTC
NA	NA	TRBV28	TRBJ1-1	CASSLIGQTLEAFF	TGTGCCAGCAGTTTAATCGGGCAGACCCTTGAAGCTTTCTTT
NA	TRBD2	TRBV19	TRBJ2-1	CASGRGAYNEQFF	TGTGCCTCGGGGCGGGGGGCCTACAATGAGCAGTTCTTC
NA	NA	TRBV5-1	TRBJ1-1	CASSLEAGMSNTEAFF	TGCGCCAGCAGCTTGGAGGCGGGCATGTCGAACACTGAAGCTTTCTTT
NA	TRBD2	TRBV7-2	TRBJ2-1	CASSLAGRTSGNSYNEQFF	TGTGCCAGCAGCTTAGCGGGTCGGACTAGCGGGAACTCCTACAATGAGCAGTTCTTC
NA	TRBD2	TRBV4-1	TRBJ2-7	CASTPGLAGHEQYF	TGCGCCAGCACGCCTGGGCTAGCGGGACACGAGCAGTACTTC
NA	NA	TRBV10-3	TRBJ2-1	CAISEGSTHNEQFF	TGTGCCATCAGTGAGGGTAGTACCCACAATGAGCAGTTCTTC
NA	TRBD1	TRBV7-2	TRBJ1-1	CASSFRTGGTEAFF	TGTGCCAGCAGCTTCCGGACAGGGGGCACTGAAGCTTTCTTT
NA	TRBD1	TRBV5-1	TRBJ2-7	CASSTRDRGLYEQYF	TGCGCCAGCAGCACCCGGGACAGGGGGCTCTACGAGCAGTACTTC
NA	TRBD2	TRBV24-1	TRBJ2-1	CATSDPTSVEQFF	TGTGCCACCAGTGACCCTACTAGCGTGGAGCAGTTCTTC
once	NA	TRBV28	TRBJ2-7	CASNPLFRVAEQYF	TGTGCCAGCAATCCCTTATTTCGGGTGGCCGAGCAGTACTTC
NA	NA	TRBV7-8	TRBJ2-7	CASSPLDRGGYEQYF	TGTGCCAGCAGCCCGCTGGATCGGGGTGGCTACGAGCAGTACTTC
NA	TRBD1	TRBV6-2/TRBV6-3	TRBJ1-5	CASSRVLGQGGQPQHF	TGTGCCAGCAGTAGGGTACTGGGACAGGGTGGACAGCCCCAGCATTTT
NA	NA	TRBV28	TRBJ1-1	CASRVQGGTEAFF	TGTGCCAGCAGGGTACAGGGCGGCACTGAAGCTTTCTTT
NA	NA	TRBV28	TRBJ1-6	CASSSGRRGQDSPLHF	TGTGCCAGCAGTTCCGGTCGGCGGGGCCAGGATTCACCCCTCCACTTT
NA	NA	TRBV6-5	TRBJ1-2	CASEGRDVSGGYTF	TGTGCCAGCGAGGGCAGGGACGTCTCGGGTGGCTACACCTTC
NA	NA	TRBV5-4	TRBJ1-1	CASSYIRDRHTEAFF	TGTGCCAGCAGCTACATCCGGGACCGTCACACTGAAGCTTTCTTT
NA	NA	TRBV24-1	TRBJ2-5	CATSETGQGTQYF	TGTGCCACCAGTGAAACCGGCCAGGGGACCCAGTACTTC
few	NA	TRBV6-6	TRBJ1-4	CASRDYEKLFF	TGTGCCAGCAGGGACTATGAAAAACTGTTTTTT
NA	NA	TRBV27	TRBJ1-1	CASSLKPGLSGSYEAFF	TGTGCCAGCAGTTTAAAACCGGGCCTGTCGGGCTCCTACGAAGCTTTCTTT
NA	NA	TRBV18	TRBJ1-3	CASSPGAGNTIYF	TGTGCCAGCTCACCAGGTGCGGGAAACACCATATATTTT
NA	TRBD1	TRBV2	TRBJ1-1	CASRIPGTVNTEAFF	TGTGCCAGCAGAATTCCCGGGACAGTGAACACTGAAGCTTTCTTT
NA	NA	TRBV7-2	TRBJ1-5	CASSSTGIGQPQHF	TGTGCCAGCAGCTCCACAGGGATTGGGCAGCCCCAGCATTTT